The 27 T cell receptor beta chains listed next were all sequenced from one sample in a study of T cells expressing NK-cell markers (dated by TCRdb to the early 2020s). Libraries were made using 5' RACE. Sequencing instrument: Illumina HiSeq 2000. Following TCRdb reprocessing, every CDR3 protein sequence forms one entry, and DNA is not provided. The sample table holds about 260,000 distinct CDR3 sequences. Clones ranked in the top ten supply roughly 4.2% of the sample. The specimen sequenced was blood T cells: a sorted CD56 or NKG2C T cell subset, CD4+ or CD8+ T cells, or bulk PBMC T cells (not recorded which). The receptors here all came from a woman between 18 and 70 years old in good health.

This chain uses TRBV20-1 with TRBJ2-3; the D gene TCRdb calls, TRBD2, cannot be checked with no DNA. The CDR3 is 15 residues long. Germline V gene sequence: CDR1 DFQATT, CDR2 SNEGSKA (reference sequence). This CDR3 reads CSARVGRGGTDTQYF.

The chain has TRBV7-9 and TRBJ1-4. Germline CDR1 reads SEHNR; CDR2 reads FQNEAQ (reference sequence). CDR3 size: 16 residues. CDR3 amino acids: CASSWMGLTTNEKLFF.

The chain has TRBV5-1 and TRBJ2-1; TCRdb selects TRBD2, and the lack of DNA leaves this call unchecked. Germline CDR1 reads SGHRS; CDR2 reads YFSETQ. CDR3 length equals 17 residues. CDR3 sequence reads: CASSGGLAGGPYNEQFF.

The chain recombines TRBV18 with TRBJ2-1; without DNA, the TCRdb call of TRBD1 cannot be checked. Germline CDR1 and CDR2: KGHSH and LQKENI. This CDR3 has 15 amino acids. The CDR3 protein is CASSPRLPGYNEQFF.

The chain recombines TRBV28 with TRBJ1-2; TCRdb's D gene call, TRBD1, goes unchecked for lack of DNA. The CDR3 runs 14 residues. From germline, CDR1 is MDHEN and CDR2 SYDVKM. The CDR3 reads CASSSPVPNYGYTF.

The CDR3 loop is CASSQERDRGTTEKKLFF. The V and J genes are TRBV4-1 and TRBJ1-4; TCRdb lists TRBD1, though no DNA is available to test this call. The CDR3 has 18 amino acids. Germline loops: CDR1 MGHRA, CDR2 YSYEKL.

This rearrangement joins TRBV15 to TRBJ1-1; the D gene TCRdb calls, TRBD1, cannot be checked with no DNA. This CDR3 contains 15 residues. Germline loops: CDR1 LNHNV, CDR2 YYDKDF (reference sequence). Here the CDR3 reads CATSRQGQGATEAFF.

The chain couples TRBV20-1 to TRBJ1-1; without DNA, the TCRdb call of TRBD1 cannot be checked. CDR1 DFQATT and CDR2 SNEGSKA come from the germline V gene (reference sequence). The CDR3 is made up of 13 amino acids. CDR3 in amino acids: CSAARQELQRAFF.

The chain recombines TRBV5-4 with TRBJ2-4; absent DNA, TCRdb's TRBD1 call cannot be checked. CDR1 is SGHNT and CDR2 is YYREEE in the germline V gene (reference sequence). The CDR3 length is 16 residues. This CDR3 reads CASSLSGGTGVNIQYF.

The genes are TRBV28 and TRBJ2-1; TCRdb proposes TRBD1, but this gene call is untestable without DNA. CDR3 length equals 12 residues. CDR1 and CDR2 (germline): MDHEN, SYDVKM. CDR3 residues: CASRPRQGPGFF.

The V and J genes are TRBV5-1 and TRBJ2-1; TCRdb proposes TRBD2, but this gene call is untestable without DNA. The CDR3 has 15 amino acids. Germline V gene sequence: CDR1 SGHRS, CDR2 YFSETQ. CDR3 region: CASSLLAGDYNEQFF.

This chain joins TRBV5-1 and TRBJ2-5; TCRdb proposes TRBD1, but this gene call is untestable without DNA. Germline V gives CDR1 SGHRS, CDR2 YFSETQ. There are 16 residues in the CDR3. CDR3 in amino acids: CASSYTGQGKVGTQYF.

V usage is TRBV20-1 and J usage is TRBJ1-3; the D gene TCRdb calls, TRBD1, cannot be checked with no DNA. The V gene's germline CDR1 is DFQATT and CDR2 SNEGSKA (reference sequence). The CDR3 runs 16 residues. The CDR3 sequence is CSAARGYRSPGNTIYF.

The J gene is TRBJ1-5, the V gene TRBV7-9; the D gene TCRdb calls, TRBD1, cannot be checked with no DNA. The CDR3 sequence is 13 residues long. Germline CDR1 reads SEHNR; CDR2 reads FQNEAQ (reference sequence). CDR3 sequence reads: CASSLVQGKPQHF.

The V call is TRBV7-3, the J call TRBJ2-7; the D call from TCRdb, TRBD1, cannot be confirmed without DNA. The germline V gene encodes CDR1 SGHTA and CDR2 FQGTGA. The CDR3 has 16 amino acids. This chain's CDR3 is CASSLTRASGSYEQYF.

The V and J genes are TRBV20-1 and TRBJ2-1; TCRdb designates TRBD2, a call that cannot be tested without DNA. Germline V CDR1 and CDR2: DFQATT, SNEGSKA (reference sequence). The CDR3 extends over 16 amino acids. CDR3 in amino acids: CSARGDSGRHYNEQFF.

This chain joins TRBV28 and TRBJ2-7; no DNA is available, so the TRBD2 call from TCRdb remains unchecked. Germline-derived CDR1 and CDR2 are MDHEN and SYDVKM. The CDR3 consists of 17 residues. CDR3: CASSLKLRAGGFYEQYF.

This sequence joins TRBV20-1 and TRBJ2-3; there is no DNA to check the TCRdb D call of TRBD1. The CDR3 length is 14 residues. Germline CDR1 is DFQATT and CDR2 is SNEGSKA (reference sequence). The CDR3 loop reads CSARDHQGRDTQYF.

The chain uses TRBV6-1 and TRBJ1-3; the D call from TCRdb, TRBD1, cannot be confirmed without DNA. CDR3 length equals 14 residues. Germline V gene data show CDR1 as MNHNS and CDR2 as SASEGT. The CDR3 reads CASILGGDGNTIYF.

This chain uses TRBV7-2 with TRBJ1-1; TCRdb proposes TRBD1, but this gene call is untestable without DNA. Germline V lookup: CDR1 SGHTA, CDR2 FQGNSA. The CDR3 contains 14 residues. This chain's CDR3 is CASSLQGRNTEAFF.

The gene calls are TRBV9 and TRBJ2-5; the TCRdb D gene call, TRBD1, has no DNA to confirm it. Germline V CDR1 and CDR2: SGDLS, YYNGEE. The length of the CDR3 is 16 residues. CDR3 sequence: CASSVGSGGNQETQYF.

The V call is TRBV7-3, the J call TRBJ2-6; there is no DNA to check the TCRdb D call of TRBD1. CDR1 and CDR2 (germline): SGHTA, FQGTGA. The CDR3 is 15 amino acids. The CDR3 loop is CASSLGQGRANVLTF.

V gene TRBV29-1 combines with J gene TRBJ2-3; TCRdb indicates TRBD2, and absent DNA this call remains unverified. Germline CDR1 is SQVTM and CDR2 is ANQGSEA. The CDR3 contains 18 residues. CDR3 amino acids: CSVEGSRVAGVGTDTQYF.

The rearrangement joins TRBV7-2 to TRBJ2-7; TCRdb reports TRBD2, a call that lacks DNA to check it against. The germline V gene encodes CDR1 SGHTA and CDR2 FQGNSA. The CDR3 runs 15 residues. The CDR3 sequence is CASSQGLADLYEQYF.

The genes are TRBV12-3 or TRBV12-4 and TRBJ1-6; with no DNA, the TCRdb D assignment of TRBD1 cannot be verified. This CDR3 region has 16 residues. CDR3 residues: CASSGQGGPYNSPLHF.

This chain's CDR3 is CSARGDSHGYNEQFF. V is TRBV20-1 and J is TRBJ2-1; absent DNA, TCRdb's TRBD2 call cannot be checked. Per the germline V gene, CDR1 is DFQATT and CDR2 is SNEGSKA (reference sequence). CDR3 size: 15 residues.

The rearrangement joins TRBV5-1 to TRBJ2-3; TCRdb's assignment of TRBD1 cannot be checked, as there is no DNA. Germline V gives CDR1 SGHRS, CDR2 YFSETQ. This CDR3 is built from 14 residues. The CDR3 is CASRLAGEEDTQYF.